The next 2 T cell receptor beta chains were all read from a single sample in a study of blood T cell repertoires in COVID-19. Data came from immunoSEQ multiplex PCR; TCRdb stores just in-frame clones and leaves some out. Of 350,000 to 550,000 clones in the sample, around 89% were seen once. The source material was peripheral blood. Every receptor here comes from a woman between 25 and 40 years old with acute or convalescent COVID-19.

The genes are TRBV10-1 and TRBJ2-7; TRBD2 matches at 9 bases. This CDR3 is 16 amino acids long. The germline CDR1 and CDR2 sequences are WNHNN and SYGVQD (reference sequence). Trimming removed 7 bases from V and 0 bases from J; junction bases left unmatched: 10. The CDR3 is CASTVSGGTSSYEQYF. CDR3 bases: TGCGCCAGCACCGTTAGCGGGGGAACCAGCTCCTACGAGCAGTACTTC.

The chain carries TRBV10-2 and TRBJ2-7; 7 bases align to TRBD1. Germline V gene sequence: CDR1 WSHSY, CDR2 SAAADI. Trimming took 10 bases from V and 0 from J; bases not matched to a gene: 6. The CDR3 runs 13 residues. CDR3 nucleotides: TGCGCCACCACGACAGGGAGCTCCTACGAGCAGTACTTC. Its translation: CATTTGSSYEQYF.